The clone carrying this TCR beta chain showed up just once. The data originate from a study of CD8 T cells in Susac syndrome. The CDR3 covers 15 residues. The germline V and J ends were trimmed by 2 bases and 0 bases, with 11 bases remaining between them. Germline V gives CDR1 SNHLY, CDR2 FYNNEI. Reverse transcription used about 0.45 to 1 ug RNA and random hexamers. TCRdb ran MiXCR on the immunoSEQ multiplex PCR reads and lists one entry per CDR3 protein. This table has over 350,000 distinct CDR3 sequences, approximately 89% appearing once. Input material: CD8+ T cells from PBMCs. This sequence joins TRBV2 and TRBJ2-7, with D unclear. The clonotype was recovered from a human donor with multiple sclerosis. CDR3 in amino acids: CASSERLPSSYEQYF. The CDR3 region has the DNA TGTGCCAGCAGTGAACGGCTACCCTCCTCCTACGAGCAGTACTTC.